These 10 T cell receptor beta chains came from one sample sequenced in a study of OX40 agonist ivuxolimab in advanced cancers. Measured with immunoSEQ multiplex PCR; TCRdb has only the in-frame clones, and not every one. The sample lists just over 60,000 clones, around 93% occurring once. The material was CD4+ or CD8+ T cells sorted from blood, obtained in a trial of the OX40 agonist ivuxolimab. These receptors came from an adult with an advanced solid tumor such as melanoma, head and neck, liver or kidney cancer.

This chain connects TRBV19 to TRBJ2-7; 10 bases are a match to TRBD2. V was clipped by 5 bases and J by 3 bases; unmatched bases: 7. The CDR3 is 15 amino acids. Germline V lookup: CDR1 LNHDA, CDR2 SQIVND (reference sequence). CDR3 in amino acids: CASSVTSGVNYEQYF. CDR3 sequence (DNA): TGTGCCAGTAGTGTAACTAGCGGGGTAAACTACGAGCAGTACTTC. Full variable domain (rest looked up from reference TRBV19 and TRBJ2-7): DGGITQSPKYLFRKEGQNVTLSCEQNLNHDAMYWYRQDPGQGLRLIYYSQIVNDFQKGDIAEGYSVSREKKESFPLTVTSAQKNPTAFYLCASSVTSGVNYEQYFGPGTRLTVT.

The V and J genes are TRBV5-4 and TRBJ2-5; 12 bases map to TRBD1. CDR1 is SGHNT, CDR2 YYREEE, per germline (reference sequence). V dropped 6 bases and J dropped 2; count of bases not matched to a gene: 11. This CDR3 contains 17 residues. CDR3 sequence (DNA): TGTGCCAGCACCCATCTATGGGACAGGGGGCTGCAAGAGACCCAGTACTTC. This encodes CASTHLWDRGLQETQYF.

The gene calls are TRBV28 and TRBJ2-5; D not resolved. The V gene's germline CDR1 is MDHEN and CDR2 SYDVKM. The germline V and J ends were trimmed by 2 bases and 5 bases, with 18 bases remaining between them. The CDR3 has 16 amino acids. Here the CDR3 reads CASSLGTNGPSETQYF. CDR3 bases: TGTGCCAGCAGTTTAGGTACGAACGGCCCCAGCGAGACCCAGTACTTC.

The chain is built from TRBV9 and TRBJ2-7; D perhaps matches TRBD2 (6 bases). V was pared by 4 bases and J by 0 bases, with 11 bases between. The CDR3 has 14 amino acids. From germline, CDR1 is SGDLS and CDR2 YYNGEE. CDR3 region: CASSFGGSSYEQYF. CDR3 DNA sequence: TGTGCCAGCAGCTTCGGGGGAAGCTCCTACGAGCAGTACTTC.

The chain joins TRBV28 to TRBJ1-2, with 7 bases aligning to TRBD1. The CDR3 has 19 amino acids. Germline V gene sequence: CDR1 MDHEN, CDR2 SYDVKM. J gave up 7 bases and V 5 bases, and 25 bases lay outside the gene matches. Here the CDR3 reads CASSPPVSKHRGPFVGYTF. DNA of the CDR3: TGTGCCAGCAGTCCCCCAGTCTCGAAGCACAGGGGCCCATTTGTTGGCTACACCTTC.

The gene calls are TRBV9 and TRBJ2-7, with D possibly matching TRBD2 (5 bases). Germline CDR1 reads SGDLS; CDR2 reads YYNGEE. This CDR3 is 15 amino acids long. Trimming cost V 3 bases and J 2 bases, with 15 bases left between them. The CDR3: CASSEGANPAYEQYF. Written as DNA, the CDR3 is TGTGCCAGCAGCGAGGGAGCCAACCCCGCCTACGAGCAGTACTTC.

This rearrangement joins TRBV6-5 to TRBJ2-7, with 12 bases fitting TRBD1. This CDR3 region has 15 residues. The V gene end was trimmed by 8 bases and the J gene end by 3 bases; junction bases not matched to a gene: 8. Germline V gene data show CDR1 as MNHEY and CDR2 as SVGAGI. CDR3 residues: CASGPGTGGFYEQYF. The CDR3 bases are TGTGCCAGCGGTCCCGGGACAGGGGGCTTCTACGAGCAGTACTTC.

The chain has TRBV7-6 and TRBJ2-1; 9 nucleotides agree with TRBD1. J lost 2 bases, V lost 5 bases, and 7 bases had no gene match. Germline V gene data show CDR1 as SGHVS and CDR2 as FNYEAQ. This CDR3 has 16 amino acids. The CDR3 coding sequence is TGTGCCAGCAGCACACCGGACAGGGGTCCCTACAATGAGCAGTTCTTC. It yields the protein CASSTPDRGPYNEQFF.

The chain employs TRBV14 and TRBJ2-1; D is unresolved. V lost 1 base to trimming and J lost 6 bases, with 19 bases between them. The length of the CDR3 is 17 residues. CDR1 and CDR2 (germline): SGHDN, FVKESK. CDR3 nucleotide sequence: TGTGCCAGCAGCCAAGGCTGGGCGCTCGGCGACCCCAATGAGCAGTTCTTC. Protein sequence: CASSQGWALGDPNEQFF.

This clone came up once. This chain connects TRBV28 to TRBJ1-1; D not resolved. The CDR3 runs to 13 residues. Germline CDR1 is MDHEN and CDR2 is SYDVKM. Trimming left V 1 base short and J 1 base short, with 4 bases between. CDR3 in DNA: TGTGCCAGCAGTTTATCAGGGAACACTGAAGCTTTCTTT. Its translation: CASSLSGNTEAFF.